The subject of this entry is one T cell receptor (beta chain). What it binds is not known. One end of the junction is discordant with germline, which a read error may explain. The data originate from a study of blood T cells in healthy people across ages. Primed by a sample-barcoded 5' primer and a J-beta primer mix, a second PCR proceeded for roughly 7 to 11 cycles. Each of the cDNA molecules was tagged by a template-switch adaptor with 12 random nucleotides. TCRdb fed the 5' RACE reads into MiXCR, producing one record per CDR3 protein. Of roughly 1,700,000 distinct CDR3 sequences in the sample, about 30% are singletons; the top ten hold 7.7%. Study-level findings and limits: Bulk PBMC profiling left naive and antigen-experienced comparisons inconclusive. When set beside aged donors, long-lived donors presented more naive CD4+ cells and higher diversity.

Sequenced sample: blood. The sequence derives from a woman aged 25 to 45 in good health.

In nucleotides, the CDR3 is TGTGCCAGCAGCCAGCGGGGCCCCACAGATGCGCAGTATTTT. It encodes CASSQRGPTDAQYF. The chain joins TRBV11-2 to TRBJ2-3; TRBD2 aligns across 7 bases. The CDR3 totals 14 residues. CDR1 SGHAT and CDR2 FQNNGV come from the germline V gene.